One sample yielded the 25 T cell receptor beta chains listed below, sequenced in a study of T-cell reconstitution after alpha-beta-depleted transplantation in children. Library preparation (for TCRbeta) was performed with unique molecular identifiers. Using its own MiXCR run on the PCR reads, TCRdb lists one record per CDR3 protein. The data show 200,000 or so distinct CDR3 sequences, 6.6% seen once. The specimen was PBMCs, collected before TCRalphabeta/CD19-depleted stem cell transplant. These receptors came from a boy younger than 10 with acute lymphoblastic leukemia, due to receive a stem cell transplant.

This clonotype has more than one count but fewer than ten. CDR3 amino acids: CASIAREQGPGAFF. CDR3 in DNA: TGTGCCAGCATTGCGCGAGAACAGGGGCCAGGGGCTTTCTTT. The gene calls are TRBV2 and TRBJ1-1, with 7 bases identical to TRBD1. The CDR3 runs 14 residues. The ends lost 7 bases at V and 11 bases at J; junction bases unmatched: 16. Germline V lookup: CDR1 SNHLY, CDR2 FYNNEI.

This chain connects TRBV6-2 or TRBV6-3 to TRBJ2-5; TRBD2 matches at 12 bases. This CDR3 comprises 19 residues. The germline CDR1 and CDR2 sequences are MNHEY and SVGEGT. The junction had 13 bases not matched to a gene; V was cut back by 0 bases and J by 5 bases. CDR3 DNA: TGTGCCAGCAGTTACTCGCCTGGGACTAGCGGGCCGGAGGAGGAGACCCAGTACTTC. Its translation: CASSYSPGTSGPEEETQYF.

This clonotype was seen a handful of times. The CDR3 nucleotides read TGTGCCAGCAGCCAAGATCCAGGAAACACCGGGGAGCTGTTTTTT. As protein: CASSQDPGNTGELFF. The chain joins TRBV3-1 to TRBJ2-2; D ambiguous. Germline CDR1 is LGHDT and CDR2 is YNNKEL (reference sequence). The CDR3 loop spans 15 amino acids. Trimming stripped 0 bases from V and 2 bases from J, with 7 bases between.

The table lists this clonotype with many counts. This chain uses TRBV29-1 with TRBJ1-5; 11 nucleotides match TRBD1. This CDR3 comprises 15 residues. Germline V gene lookup returns CDR1 SQVTM and CDR2 ANQGSEA. V shed 4 bases, J shed 7 bases, and the junction held 9 bases outside the gene matches. In nucleotides, the CDR3 is TGCAGCGTTGTCAAGGACAGGGGGCTTCAGCAGCCCCAGCATTTT. This sequence encodes CSVVKDRGLQQPQHF.

This clonotype came up many times. The chain couples TRBV3-1 to TRBJ1-2; D remains unclear. V was shortened by 3 bases and J by 6 bases, with 17 bases between the two germline ends. Germline loops: CDR1 LGHDT, CDR2 YNNKEL (reference sequence). The length of the CDR3 is 15 residues. The chain's CDR3 is CASSHENTPLNGYTF. The DNA for the CDR3 is TGTGCCAGCAGCCATGAGAACACTCCACTTAATGGCTACACCTTC.

This clonotype was found a few times. The chain is built from TRBV12-3 or TRBV12-4 and TRBJ2-6; D remains ambiguous. Trimming shortened V by 10 bases and J by 4 bases, and 17 bases separated the two germline ends. The CDR3 runs to 15 residues. In DNA, the CDR3 is TGTGCCACCACCGCAGGCCACCGAGGGGCCAACGTCCTGACTTTC. It is translated as CATTAGHRGANVLTF.

This clonotype has just a few counts. V and J are TRBV14 and TRBJ2-1; the match to TRBD2 covers 9 bases. V lost 0 bases, J lost 6 bases, and 9 bases stayed unmatched. CDR1 is SGHDN, CDR2 FVKESK, per germline. The CDR3 length is 17 residues. The chain's CDR3 is CASSQDALAGFVNEQFF. Written as DNA, the CDR3 is TGTGCCAGCAGCCAAGATGCCCTAGCGGGGTTTGTCAATGAGCAGTTCTTC.

The sample holds many counts of this clonotype. V usage is TRBV18 and J usage is TRBJ2-5, with a weak D call TRBD1 (5 bases). Trimming left V 5 bases short and J 1 base short, with 8 bases between. CDR3 length equals 13 residues. CDR1 and CDR2 (germline): KGHSH, LQKENI. CDR3 in DNA: TGTGCCAGCTCAGCGACAGTCCAAGAGACCCAGTACTTC. It translates to CASSATVQETQYF. The whole variable domain, remainder taken from reference TRBV18 and TRBJ2-5, is NAGVMQNPRHLVRRRGQEARLRCSPMKGHSHVYWYRQLPEEGLKFMVYLQKENIIDESGMPKERFSAEFPKEGPSILRIQQVVRGDSAAYFCASSATVQETQYFGPGTRLLVL.

This clonotype was observed at least ten times. The rearrangement joins TRBV4-2 to TRBJ1-1, with D possibly being TRBD1 (5 bases). V dropped 1 base and J dropped 0 bases, with 15 bases sitting between them. Germline CDR1 and CDR2: LGHNA and YNFKEQ. This CDR3 has 17 amino acids. CDR3 nucleotides: TGTGCCAGCAGCCAAGTGGGGAGGGGTCAGGTGAACACTGAAGCTTTCTTT. Translating it yields CASSQVGRGQVNTEAFF.

This clonotype was found a few times. The V call is TRBV7-8, the J call TRBJ2-1; 11 bases line up with TRBD2. This CDR3 region has 16 residues. Germline V gene sequence: CDR1 SGHVS, CDR2 FQNEAQ. V was clipped by 4 bases and J by 4 bases; unmatched bases: 6. CDR3 region: CASSYLAGGQYNEQFF. For the CDR3, the DNA is TGTGCCAGCAGCTACTTAGCGGGAGGGCAATACAATGAGCAGTTCTTC.

The table lists this clonotype with a few counts. The chain has TRBV7-8 and TRBJ2-1, with 9 nucleotides matching TRBD2. The J segment lost 12 bases and the V segment lost 1 base, leaving 10 bases of the junction unmatched. This CDR3 has 15 residues. Germline V gene data show CDR1 as SGHVS and CDR2 as FQNEAQ. CDR3 in amino acids: CASSLGGGRAGGQFF. The CDR3 DNA reads as TGTGCCAGCAGCTTAGGTGGCGGGAGGGCCGGGGGGCAGTTCTTC.

This clonotype was counted ten times or more. The chain is built from TRBV29-1 and TRBJ2-5; no firm D call. This CDR3 has 13 residues. Trimming shortened V by 2 bases and J by 2 bases, and 9 bases separated the two germline ends. CDR1 and CDR2 from the germline V gene are SQVTM and ANQGSEA. The CDR3 DNA sequence: TGCAGCGTTGAAACCCAAGGACAAGAGACCCAGTACTTC. Encoded protein: CSVETQGQETQYF.

This clonotype was seen only a few times. The conserved closing phenylalanine or tryptophan is absent in this CDR3, likely reflecting a read error. The limits of the CDR3 on the DNA are not certain, so only TCRdb's listed CDR3 is given. The chain joins TRBV7-9 to TRBJ2-7; the table's D call, TRBD2, was not checked against the DNA. With termini counted, the CDR3 has 12 amino acids. From germline, CDR1 is SEHNR and CDR2 FQNEAQ (reference sequence). Here the CDR3 reads CASSHQTGTFGL.

This clonotype has a count of ten or more. The J gene is TRBJ2-1, the V gene TRBV29-1; 13 bases are a match to TRBD2. Germline V CDR1 and CDR2: SQVTM, ANQGSEA. The ends lost 3 bases at V and 4 bases at J; junction bases unmatched: 6. The CDR3 sequence is 16 residues long. CDR3 residues: CSVERTSGGFYNEQFF. CDR3 sequence (DNA): TGCAGCGTTGAGCGGACTAGCGGGGGTTTTTACAATGAGCAGTTCTTC.

CDR3 sequence (DNA): TGTGCCAGTAGTATGAGGCCAGGGGCTTTGAAGTTCTTC. It codes for CASSMRPGALKFF. The chain couples TRBV19 to TRBJ2-1, with a possible D match to TRBD1 (6 bases). CDR3 size: 13 residues. The germline gives CDR1 LNHDA, CDR2 SQIVND (reference sequence). The germline V and J ends were trimmed by 3 bases and 14 bases, with 17 bases remaining between them.

This rearrangement joins TRBV18 to TRBJ1-2; D is unclear. Trimming removed 3 bases from V and 7 bases from J, with 9 bases in between. There are 12 residues in the CDR3. Germline V CDR1 and CDR2: KGHSH, LQKENI. The CDR3 reads CASSPDGSGYTF. CDR3 bases: TGTGCCAGCTCACCGGACGGAAGTGGCTACACCTTC.

The chain links TRBV7-9 to TRBJ2-3, with unresolved D. V was trimmed by 3 bases and J by 1 base, leaving 8 bases between them. The length of the CDR3 is 14 residues. Germline values: CDR1 SEHNR, CDR2 FQNEAQ (reference sequence). The CDR3 region has the DNA TGTGCCAGCAGCTTCGTCGAGGGCACAGATACGCAGTATTTT. This sequence encodes CASSFVEGTDTQYF.

The chain links TRBV20-1 to TRBJ2-3; 7 bases align to TRBD2. The germline V gene encodes CDR1 DFQATT and CDR2 SNEGSKA (reference sequence). The CDR3 length is 12 residues. This chain's CDR3 is CSGRRGTDTQYF. In nucleotides, the CDR3 is TGCAGCGGGAGGAGGGGCACAGATACGCAGTATTTT.

The chain carries TRBV6-5 and TRBJ2-2; TRBD2 aligns across 8 bases. Looked up from germline, CDR1 is MNHEY and CDR2 is SVGAGI. Trimming took 2 bases from V and 7 from J; bases not matched to a gene: 9. The CDR3 length is 16 residues. CDR3 in amino acids: CASSYQGGGPGGELFF. The DNA for the CDR3 is TGTGCCAGCAGTTACCAGGGCGGGGGGCCTGGCGGGGAGCTGTTTTTT.

In its sample, this clonotype was seen many times. Here the CDR3 reads CASRQGPGNTIYF. In DNA form, the CDR3 reads TGTGCCAGCAGACAGGGCCCTGGAAACACCATATATTTT. The chain employs TRBV28 and TRBJ1-3, with D possibly being TRBD1 (6 bases). Germline V gene data show CDR1 as MDHEN and CDR2 as SYDVKM. CDR3 length: 13 amino acids. The V end lost 6 bases, the J end lost 2 bases, and 8 bases lay between the germline ends.

This sequence joins TRBV6-5 and TRBJ2-1; possibly TRBD2 for D (7 bases). The CDR3 extends over 12 amino acids. The V gene lost 10 bases and the J gene lost 9 bases, with 16 bases spanning the gap. Per the germline V gene, CDR1 is MNHEY and CDR2 is SVGAGI. Here the CDR3 reads CATARGAGEQFF. The CDR3 nucleotides read TGTGCCACCGCCCGGGGGGCCGGTGAGCAGTTCTTC.

There are many counts of this clonotype. This chain uses TRBV20-1 with TRBJ2-7, with a possible D match to TRBD1 (6 bases). Germline CDR1 reads DFQATT; CDR2 reads SNEGSKA (reference sequence). Between the trimmed V and J ends, which lost 2 bases and 7 bases, there was a span of 12 bases. This CDR3 has 12 amino acids. CDR3 nucleotides: TGCAGTGCTAGACAGGGGCGCGGTGAGCAGTACTTC. Protein: CSARQGRGEQYF.

This clonotype has a count of ten or more. The J gene is TRBJ2-7, the V gene TRBV28; 11 nucleotides agree with TRBD1. The length of the CDR3 is 14 residues. Germline V gene data show CDR1 as MDHEN and CDR2 as SYDVKM. The trim removed 7 bases at V and 6 bases at J, leaving 8 bases unmatched. CDR3 loop: CASILRTGGTEQYF. CDR3 bases: TGTGCCAGCATTTTGAGGACAGGGGGCACCGAGCAGTACTTC.

To note about this clonotype: A read error may explain this, as a much larger clone is one base away. This sequence joins TRBV3-1 and TRBJ2-3; D not resolved. This CDR3 is built from 11 residues. Germline CDR1 reads LGHDT; CDR2 reads YNNKEL (reference sequence). CDR3 sequence reads: CASSQSDAQYF. CDR3 bases: TGTGCCAGCAGCCAATCAGATGCGCAGTATTTT.

This clonotype was observed a handful of times. The V gene is TRBV2, the J gene TRBJ2-2; tentative D call: TRBD1 (6 bases). The CDR3 covers 16 residues. Germline V gives CDR1 SNHLY, CDR2 FYNNEI. Trimming took off 11 bases at V and 6 bases at J, with 25 bases between the two ends. The CDR3 DNA follows: TGTGCCGGAAGAGGACAGTCCCGTAAGGGTGCCGGGGAGCTGTTTTTT. Residues: CAGRGQSRKGAGELFF. Drawing the rest from reference TRBV2 and TRBJ2-2, the complete variable domain is EPEVTQTPSHQVTQMGQEVILRCVPISNHLYFYWYRQILGQKVEFLVSFYNNEISEKSEIFDDQFSVERPDGSNFTLKIRSTKLEDSAMYFCAGRGQSRKGAGELFFGEGSRLTVL.